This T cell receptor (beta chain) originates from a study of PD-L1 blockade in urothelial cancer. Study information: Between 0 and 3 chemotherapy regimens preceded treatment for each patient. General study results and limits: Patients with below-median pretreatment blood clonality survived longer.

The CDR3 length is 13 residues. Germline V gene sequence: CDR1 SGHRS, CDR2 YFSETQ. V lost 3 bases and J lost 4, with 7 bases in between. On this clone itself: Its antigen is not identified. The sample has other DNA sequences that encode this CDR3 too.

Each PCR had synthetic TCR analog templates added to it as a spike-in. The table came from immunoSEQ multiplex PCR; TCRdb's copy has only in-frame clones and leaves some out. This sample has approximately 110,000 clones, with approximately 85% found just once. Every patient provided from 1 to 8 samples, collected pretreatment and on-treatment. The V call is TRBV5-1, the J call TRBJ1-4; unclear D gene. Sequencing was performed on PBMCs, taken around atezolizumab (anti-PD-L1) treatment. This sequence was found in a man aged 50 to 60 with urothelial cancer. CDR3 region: CASSSGNNEKLFF. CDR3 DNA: TGCGCCAGCAGCTCGGGGAATAATGAAAAACTGTTTTTT. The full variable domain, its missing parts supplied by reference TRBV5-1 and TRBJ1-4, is KAGVTQTPRYLIKTRGQQVTLSCSPISGHRSVSWYQQTPGQGLQFLFEYFSETQRNKGNFPGRFSGRQFSNSRSEMNVSTLELGDSALYLCASSSGNNEKLFFGSGTQLSVL.